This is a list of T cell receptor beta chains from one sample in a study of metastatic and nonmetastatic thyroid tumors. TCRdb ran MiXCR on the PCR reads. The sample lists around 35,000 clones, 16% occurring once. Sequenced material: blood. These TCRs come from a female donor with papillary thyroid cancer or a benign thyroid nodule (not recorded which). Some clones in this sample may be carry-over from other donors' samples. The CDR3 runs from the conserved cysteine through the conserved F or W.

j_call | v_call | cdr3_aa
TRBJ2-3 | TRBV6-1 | CASGSLADTDTQYF
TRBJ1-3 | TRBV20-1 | CSALRDRAGNTIYF
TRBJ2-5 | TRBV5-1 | CASSLGQGSETQYF
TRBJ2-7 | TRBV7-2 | CASSMAESDEQYF
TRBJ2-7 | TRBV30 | CAWSSHPPLEQYF
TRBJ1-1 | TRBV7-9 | CASSYASGGRTEAFF
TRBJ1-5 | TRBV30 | CAWSVPGSQPQHF
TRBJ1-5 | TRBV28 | CASSHGFGQGNQPQHF
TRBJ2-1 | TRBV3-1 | CASSHALAGGLEQFF
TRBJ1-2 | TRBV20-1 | CSALGQAAEGYGYTF
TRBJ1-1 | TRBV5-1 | CASSLAGRGSEAFF
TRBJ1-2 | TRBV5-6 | CASSLDKGLYGYTF
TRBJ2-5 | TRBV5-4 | CASSWTGGKETQYF
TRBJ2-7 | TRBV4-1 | CASSQASWGGSRAEQYF
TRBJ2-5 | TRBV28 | CASSFWTGRGETQYF
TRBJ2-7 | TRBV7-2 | CASSLVPGSVGEQYF
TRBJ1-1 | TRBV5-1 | CASSQGTPNTEAFF
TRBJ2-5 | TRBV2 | CASRTGLPQETQYF
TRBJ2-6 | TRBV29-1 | CSVKSSGANVLTF
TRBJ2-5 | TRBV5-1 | CASSLSGDKETQYF
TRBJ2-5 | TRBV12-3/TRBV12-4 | CASSLYTGGSETQYF
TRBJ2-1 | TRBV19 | CASSISRDNEQFF
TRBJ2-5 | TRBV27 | CASRPKGSGETQYF
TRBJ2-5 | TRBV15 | CATSTSTETQYF
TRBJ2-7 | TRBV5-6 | CASSLGEGGYEQYF
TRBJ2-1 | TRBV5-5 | CASSLAGPYNEQFF
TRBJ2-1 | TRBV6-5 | CASRLLAGQSNEQFF
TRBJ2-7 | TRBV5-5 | CASRRGQGVSYEQYF
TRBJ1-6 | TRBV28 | CASTDGSPLHF
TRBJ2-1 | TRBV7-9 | CASSFGLSNDEQFF
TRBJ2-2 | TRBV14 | CASSPRRGTENTGELFF
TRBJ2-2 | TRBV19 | CASTVGGAGEGTGELFF
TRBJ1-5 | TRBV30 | CAWSVQGGNQPQHF
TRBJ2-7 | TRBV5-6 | CASSDPSQGGPNHEQYF
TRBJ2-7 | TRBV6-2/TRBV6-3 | CASSYTGTGAEQYF
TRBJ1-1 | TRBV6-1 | CASETVNTEAFF
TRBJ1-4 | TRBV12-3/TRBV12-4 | CASSMDSGANEKLFF
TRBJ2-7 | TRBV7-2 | CASSFCLLIYEQYF
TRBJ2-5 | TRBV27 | CASSPLEREGETQYF
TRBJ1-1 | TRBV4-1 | CASSLGTGETNTEAFF